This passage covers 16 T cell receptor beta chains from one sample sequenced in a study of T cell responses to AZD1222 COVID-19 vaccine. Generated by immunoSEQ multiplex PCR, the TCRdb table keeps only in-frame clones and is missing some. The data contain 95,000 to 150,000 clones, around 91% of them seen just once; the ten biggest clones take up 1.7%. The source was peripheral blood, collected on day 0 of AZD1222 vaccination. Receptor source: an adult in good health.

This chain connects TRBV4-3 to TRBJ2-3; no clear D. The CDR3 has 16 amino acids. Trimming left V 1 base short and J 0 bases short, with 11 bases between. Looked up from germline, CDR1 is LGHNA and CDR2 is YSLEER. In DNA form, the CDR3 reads TGCGCCAGCAGCCAAGGAGTTGGGATTAGCACAGATACGCAGTATTTT. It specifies CASSQGVGISTDTQYF.

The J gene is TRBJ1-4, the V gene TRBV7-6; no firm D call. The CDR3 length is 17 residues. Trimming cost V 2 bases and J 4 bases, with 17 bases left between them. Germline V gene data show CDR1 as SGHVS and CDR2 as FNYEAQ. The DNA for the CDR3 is TGTGCCAGCAGCTTACGCGGAGGTGGAAGTTTTAATGAAAAACTGTTTTTT. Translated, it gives CASSLRGGGSFNEKLFF.

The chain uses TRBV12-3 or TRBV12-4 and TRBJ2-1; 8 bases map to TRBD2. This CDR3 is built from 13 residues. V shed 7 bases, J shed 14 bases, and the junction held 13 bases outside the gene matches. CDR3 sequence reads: CASTDSPGLEEFF. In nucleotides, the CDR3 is TGTGCCAGCACCGACTCGCCGGGACTAGAGGAGTTCTTC.

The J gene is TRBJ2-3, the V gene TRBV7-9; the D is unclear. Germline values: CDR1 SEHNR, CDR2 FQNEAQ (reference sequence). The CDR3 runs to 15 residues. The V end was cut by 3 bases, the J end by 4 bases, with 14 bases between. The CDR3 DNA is TGTGCCAGCAGCTTGGCCCCTCCTTTGGCAGATACGCAGTATTTT. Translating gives CASSLAPPLADTQYF.

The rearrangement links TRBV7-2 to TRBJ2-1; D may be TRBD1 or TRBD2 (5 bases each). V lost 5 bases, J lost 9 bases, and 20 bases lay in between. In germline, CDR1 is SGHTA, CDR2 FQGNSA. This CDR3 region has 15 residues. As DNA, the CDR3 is TGTGCCAGCAGCGGGGGTGGCTTATCCACGGGTGAGCAGTTCTTC. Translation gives CASSGGGLSTGEQFF.

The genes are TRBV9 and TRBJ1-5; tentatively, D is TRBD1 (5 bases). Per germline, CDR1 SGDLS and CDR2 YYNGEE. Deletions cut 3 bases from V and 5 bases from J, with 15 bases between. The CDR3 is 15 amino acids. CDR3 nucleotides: TGTGCCAGCAGCGCCTCAGGGAGAGGGGATCAGCCCCAGCATTTT. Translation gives CASSASGRGDQPQHF.

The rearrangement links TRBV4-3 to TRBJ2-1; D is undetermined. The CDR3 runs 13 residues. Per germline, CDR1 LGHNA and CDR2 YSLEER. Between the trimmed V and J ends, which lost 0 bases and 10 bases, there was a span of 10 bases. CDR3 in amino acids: CASSQDRGREQFF. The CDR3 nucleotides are TGCGCCAGCAGCCAAGATCGTGGCAGGGAGCAGTTCTTC.

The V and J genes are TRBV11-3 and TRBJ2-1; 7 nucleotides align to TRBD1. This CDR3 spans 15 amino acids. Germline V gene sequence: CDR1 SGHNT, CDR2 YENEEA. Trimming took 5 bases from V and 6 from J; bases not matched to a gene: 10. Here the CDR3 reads CASSKTPAGGNEQFF. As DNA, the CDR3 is TGTGCCAGCAGCAAGACCCCGGCAGGGGGCAATGAGCAGTTCTTC.

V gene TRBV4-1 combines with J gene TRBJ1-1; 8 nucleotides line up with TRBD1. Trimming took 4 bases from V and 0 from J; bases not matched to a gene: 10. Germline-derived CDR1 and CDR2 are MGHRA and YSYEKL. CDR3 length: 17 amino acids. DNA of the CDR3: TGCGCCAGCAGCCTTGACAGGGGAAGATCATTGAACACTGAAGCTTTCTTT. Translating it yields CASSLDRGRSLNTEAFF.

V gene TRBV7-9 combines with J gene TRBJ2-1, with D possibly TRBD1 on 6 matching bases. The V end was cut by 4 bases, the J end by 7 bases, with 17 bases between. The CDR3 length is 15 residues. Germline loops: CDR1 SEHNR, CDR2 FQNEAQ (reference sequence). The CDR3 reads CASSSRGYGRNEQFF. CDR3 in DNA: TGTGCCAGCAGCTCCAGGGGTTATGGAAGGAATGAGCAGTTCTTC.

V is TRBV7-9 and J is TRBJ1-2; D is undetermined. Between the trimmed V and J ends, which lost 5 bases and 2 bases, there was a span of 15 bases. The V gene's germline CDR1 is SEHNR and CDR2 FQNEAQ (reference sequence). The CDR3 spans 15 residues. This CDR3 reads CASSLADGINYGYTF. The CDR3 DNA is TGTGCCAGCAGCCTCGCCGACGGTATAAACTATGGCTACACCTTC. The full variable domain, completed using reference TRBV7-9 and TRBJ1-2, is DTGVSQNPRHKITKRGQNVTFRCDPISEHNRLYWYRQTLGQGPEFLTYFQNEAQLEKSRLLSDRFSAERPKGSFSTLEIQRTEQGDSAMYLCASSLADGINYGYTFGSGTRLTVV.

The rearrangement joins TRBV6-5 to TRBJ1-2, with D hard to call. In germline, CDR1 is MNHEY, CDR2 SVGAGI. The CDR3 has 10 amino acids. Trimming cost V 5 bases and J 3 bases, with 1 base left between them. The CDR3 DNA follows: TGTGCCAGCAGTCACTATGGCTACACCTTC. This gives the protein CASSHYGYTF.

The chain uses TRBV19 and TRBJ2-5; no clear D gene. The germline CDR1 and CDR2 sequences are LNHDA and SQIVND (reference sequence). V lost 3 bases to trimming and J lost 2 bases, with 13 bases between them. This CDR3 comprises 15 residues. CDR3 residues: CASSIGRNVQETQYF. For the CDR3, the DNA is TGTGCCAGTAGTATCGGACGTAATGTTCAAGAGACCCAGTACTTC. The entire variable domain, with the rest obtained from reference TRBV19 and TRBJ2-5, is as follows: DGGITQSPKYLFRKEGQNVTLSCEQNLNHDAMYWYRQDPGQGLRLIYYSQIVNDFQKGDIAEGYSVSREKKESFPLTVTSAQKNPTAFYLCASSIGRNVQETQYFGPGTRLLVL.

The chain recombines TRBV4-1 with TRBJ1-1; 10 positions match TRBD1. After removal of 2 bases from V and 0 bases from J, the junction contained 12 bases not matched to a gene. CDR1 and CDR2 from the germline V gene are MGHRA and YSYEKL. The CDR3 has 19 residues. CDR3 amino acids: CASSQFFSDRGNLNTEAFF. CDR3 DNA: TGCGCCAGCAGCCAATTCTTTTCGGACAGGGGGAATTTGAACACTGAAGCTTTCTTT.

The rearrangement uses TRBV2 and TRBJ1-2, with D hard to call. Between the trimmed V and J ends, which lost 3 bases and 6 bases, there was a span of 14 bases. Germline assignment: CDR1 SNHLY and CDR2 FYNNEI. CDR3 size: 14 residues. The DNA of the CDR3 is TGTGCCAGCAGTGAGCAGGCTTCGGGCAATGGCTACACCTTC. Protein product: CASSEQASGNGYTF.

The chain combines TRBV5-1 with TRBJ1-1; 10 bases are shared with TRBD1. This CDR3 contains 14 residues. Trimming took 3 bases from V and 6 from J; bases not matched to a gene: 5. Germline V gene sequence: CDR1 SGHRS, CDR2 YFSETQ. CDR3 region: CASSYAGTGAEAFF. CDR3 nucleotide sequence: TGCGCCAGCAGCTATGCCGGGACAGGGGCTGAAGCTTTCTTT.